The 23 T cell receptor beta chains below were found in one sample sequenced in a study of T cells after yellow fever vaccination. TCRdb called the 5' RACE reads again in MiXCR, with one record for every CDR3 protein. Of hundreds of thousands of distinct CDR3 sequences in the sample, 17% were seen once. Specimen: PBMCs, collected 5 to 6 days after the first yellow fever vaccination. The receptors derive from a man between 18 and 29 years old who received the YFV17D yellow fever vaccine.

J is TRBJ1-2 and V is TRBV5-6, with 7 nucleotides matching TRBD1. The junction had 4 bases not matched to a gene; V was cut back by 3 bases and J by 2 bases. There are 14 residues in the CDR3. Germline CDR1 and CDR2: SGHDT and YYEEEE. The CDR3 sequence is CASSSLDRNYGYTF. The CDR3 DNA is TGTGCCAGCAGCTCCCTGGACAGGAACTATGGCTACACCTTC.

This rearrangement joins TRBV28 to TRBJ1-1; weak D call: TRBD1 (5 bases). CDR3 length equals 18 residues. Trimming left V 5 bases short and J 1 base short, with 23 bases between. Per the germline V gene, CDR1 is MDHEN and CDR2 is SYDVKM. The DNA for the CDR3 is TGTGCCAGCAGTCTCCCGGGGAGGGGATACTTATCGAACACTGAAGCTTTCTTT. This sequence encodes CASSLPGRGYLSNTEAFF.

The sample holds a few counts of this clonotype. V is TRBV27 and J is TRBJ2-3, with TRBD2 matching 9 bases. CDR3 length: 16 residues. The V and J ends lost 2 bases and 2 bases, in that order; junction bases with no gene match: 5. The V gene's germline CDR1 is MNHEY and CDR2 SMNVEV (reference sequence). CDR3 DNA: TGTGCCAGCAGTTTAAGAGCGGGGGGCCTCACAGATACGCAGTATTTT. It is translated as CASSLRAGGLTDTQYF.

This clonotype was found a few times. V gene TRBV20-1 combines with J gene TRBJ2-7; D is perhaps TRBD2 (6 bases). The V end lost 3 bases, the J end lost 1 base, and 13 bases lay between the germline ends. Germline V gene sequence: CDR1 DFQATT, CDR2 SNEGSKA (reference sequence). This CDR3 is 14 amino acids long. This chain's CDR3 is CSASGGVGSYEQYV. The DNA of the CDR3 is TGCAGTGCTAGCGGAGGGGTGGGGTCCTACGAGCAGTACGTC.

This clonotype showed up just a few times. This chain joins TRBV19 and TRBJ1-5; D call uncertain. The CDR3 contains 16 residues. Trimming removed 4 bases from V and 5 bases from J, with 18 bases in between. CDR1 is LNHDA and CDR2 is SQIVND in the germline V gene (reference sequence). CDR3 coding DNA: TGTGCCAGTAGTAAGCCCCGCGGGCGAGGGTATCAGCCCCAGCATTTT. It encodes CASSKPRGRGYQPQHF.

The chain is built from TRBV5-6 and TRBJ2-1; D call uncertain. There are 17 residues in the CDR3. V lost 1 base to trimming and J lost 1 base, with 15 bases between them. The germline V gene encodes CDR1 SGHDT and CDR2 YYEEEE. The CDR3, as DNA: TGTGCCAGCAGCTTGTCCGTATCGGCAGAGTCCTACAATGAGCAGTTCTTC. Its translation: CASSLSVSAESYNEQFF.

This clonotype was observed many times. J is TRBJ1-1 and V is TRBV19, with TRBD1 matching 8 bases. Germline V gene lookup returns CDR1 LNHDA and CDR2 SQIVND (reference sequence). There are 14 residues in the CDR3. With 5 bases clipped from V and 5 bases from J, the junction kept 7 bases outside the gene matches. The CDR3 coding sequence is TGTGCCAGTAGTCGACAGGGGTTGCTTACTGAAGCTTTCTTT. Residues: CASSRQGLLTEAFF.

The rearrangement joins TRBV5-1 to TRBJ2-1, with D possibly matching TRBD1 (6 bases). The germline V gene has CDR1 SGHRS and CDR2 YFSETQ. The length of the CDR3 is 15 residues. V lost 1 base, J lost 8 bases, and 16 bases lay in between. CDR3 coding DNA: TGCGCCAGCAGCTTGAAGACAGGAACCTGGGATGAGCAGTTCTTC. Translation: CASSLKTGTWDEQFF.

Regarding this clonotype: In this CDR3 the conserved last residue, phenylalanine or tryptophan, is missing, so a read error is likely. The DNA is omitted, as the CDR3 cannot be located on it reliably, and the CDR3 follows TCRdb's listing. This chain links TRBV29-1 with TRBJ2-3; the table's D call, TRBD2, has no DNA check behind it. CDR1 and CDR2 (germline): SQVTM, ANQGSEA. With termini counted, the CDR3 has 11 amino acids. The chain's CDR3 is CSVDGLAGGLS.

In this sample, this clonotype turned up a few times. The chain employs TRBV4-3 and TRBJ1-6; D not resolved. This CDR3 has 14 residues. V shed 0 bases and J shed 9 bases, with 9 bases lying between them. Looked up from germline, CDR1 is LGHNA and CDR2 is YSLEER. CDR3 sequence: CASSQDGVGSPLHF. For the CDR3, the DNA is TGCGCCAGCAGCCAAGACGGCGTGGGTTCACCCCTCCACTTT.

There are many counts of this clonotype. The genes are TRBV20-1 and TRBJ1-1, with TRBD1 as a possible D gene (5 bases). Between the trimmed V and J ends, which lost 3 bases and 4 bases, there was a span of 18 bases. Germline CDR1 is DFQATT and CDR2 is SNEGSKA (reference sequence). The CDR3 runs 15 residues. The CDR3 coding sequence is TGCAGTGCTAGGCAACCATCCGGGGGAAGCACTGAAGCTTTCTTT. Protein sequence: CSARQPSGGSTEAFF.

V is TRBV19 and J is TRBJ1-2; 7 nucleotides match TRBD1. CDR1 LNHDA and CDR2 SQIVND come from the germline V gene (reference sequence). The trim removed 5 bases at V and 7 bases at J, leaving 4 bases unmatched. The CDR3 contains 12 residues. The CDR3, as DNA: TGTGCCAGTAGTGGGGACAGCTTTGGCTACACCTTC. Its protein product is CASSGDSFGYTF. The full variable domain, completed using reference TRBV19 and TRBJ1-2, is DGGITQSPKYLFRKEGQNVTLSCEQNLNHDAMYWYRQDPGQGLRLIYYSQIVNDFQKGDIAEGYSVSREKKESFPLTVTSAQKNPTAFYLCASSGDSFGYTFGSGTRLTVV.

This clonotype was recorded a few times. V usage is TRBV21-1 and J usage is TRBJ1-1; the table gives TRBD1 as D, unverified against the DNA. TRBV21-1 is a recognized pseudogene. CDR3 length: 19 amino acids. The CDR3 here is CASSKKPCTESRVNTEAFF. Here the CDR3 DNA reads TGTGCCAGCAGCAAAAAGCCTTGTACGGAGAGCAGGGTGAACACTGAAGCTTTCTTT.

This clonotype was seen a handful of times. This sequence joins TRBV4-3 and TRBJ2-1; 7 bases line up with TRBD2. The V gene end was trimmed by 0 bases and the J gene end by 2 bases; junction bases not matched to a gene: 4. Germline V lookup: CDR1 LGHNA, CDR2 YSLEER. This CDR3 is built from 16 residues. CDR3 region: CASSQEPAGPYNEQFF. CDR3 nucleotide sequence: TGCGCCAGCAGCCAAGAACCAGCGGGGCCCTACAATGAGCAGTTCTTC.

This clonotype was observed a handful of times. This chain uses TRBV6-2 or TRBV6-3 with TRBJ1-5; D unclear. The V end was cut by 7 bases, the J end by 1 base, with 8 bases between. This CDR3 is built from 13 residues. CDR1 is MNHEY and CDR2 is SVGEGT in the germline V gene. CDR3 protein: CASKGRSNQPQHF. As DNA, the CDR3 is TGTGCCAGCAAAGGCAGAAGCAATCAGCCCCAGCATTTT.

This clonotype was seen a handful of times. This chain joins TRBV7-9 and TRBJ1-5; D is ambiguous. Trimming left V 5 bases short and J 4 bases short, with 6 bases between. The germline V gene has CDR1 SEHNR and CDR2 FQNEAQ (reference sequence). This CDR3 has 12 residues. This CDR3 reads CASSVSNQPQHF. CDR3 DNA sequence: TGTGCCAGCAGCGTATCTAATCAGCCCCAGCATTTT.

A few counts support this clonotype. This chain joins TRBV29-1 and TRBJ1-1; D call uncertain. Trimming cost V 6 bases and J 1 base, with 6 bases left between them. This CDR3 has 11 residues. The V gene's germline CDR1 is SQVTM and CDR2 ANQGSEA. The CDR3, as DNA: TGCAGCGTAATGGGGAACACTGAAGCTTTCTTT. Translated: CSVMGNTEAFF.

This chain uses TRBV9 with TRBJ1-2; D is perhaps TRBD1 (5 bases). V dropped 0 bases and J dropped 8 bases, with 17 bases sitting between them. Germline-derived CDR1 and CDR2 are SGDLS and YYNGEE. The CDR3 sequence is 15 residues long. The CDR3 DNA reads TGTGCCAGCAGCGTAGATTCGGTTGGGGCAGAAGGCTACACCTTC. Protein product: CASSVDSVGAEGYTF.

The sample holds many counts of this clonotype. V is TRBV7-2 and J is TRBJ1-3; no clear D. The germline V and J ends were trimmed by 5 bases and 0 bases, with 11 bases remaining between them. The CDR3 is 15 residues long. The germline V gene encodes CDR1 SGHTA and CDR2 FQGNSA. In nucleotides, the CDR3 is TGTGCCAGCAGCCCCGGCCCCTTCTCTGGAAACACCATATATTTT. This sequence encodes CASSPGPFSGNTIYF.

This clonotype was counted many times. The rearrangement links TRBV7-6 to TRBJ1-1; the match to TRBD1 covers 9 bases. This CDR3 contains 15 residues. Trimming took 5 bases from V and 3 from J; bases not matched to a gene: 7. CDR1 and CDR2 (germline): SGHVS, FNYEAQ. The CDR3 sequence is CASSRLTGGYTEAFF. CDR3 nucleotide sequence: TGTGCCAGCAGCCGGCTGACAGGGGGTTACACTGAAGCTTTCTTT.

The rearrangement uses TRBV28 and TRBJ2-1; 9 nucleotides line up with TRBD1. From germline, CDR1 is MDHEN and CDR2 SYDVKM. Trimming took 6 bases from V and 9 from J; bases not matched to a gene: 6. The CDR3 is made up of 13 amino acids. The CDR3 protein is CASRPNRGREQFF. CDR3 DNA sequence: TGTGCCAGCAGACCCAACAGGGGGCGTGAGCAGTTCTTC.

This clonotype was recorded a few times. One end of the junction does not line up with germline, which may come from a read error. The chain has TRBV4-1 and TRBJ2-5; no definite D call. Germline V CDR1 and CDR2: MGHRA, YSYEKL. The CDR3 sequence is 12 residues long. CDR3 protein: CASSQDSRTQYF. Written as DNA, the CDR3 is TGTGCCAGCAGCCAAGATTCTCGGACCCAGTACTTC.

This clonotype was observed a few times. This chain links TRBV6-5 with TRBJ2-7; unclear D gene. CDR3 length equals 14 residues. The germline V and J ends were trimmed by 1 base and 2 bases, with 9 bases remaining between them. Per the germline V gene, CDR1 is MNHEY and CDR2 is SVGAGI. In nucleotides, the CDR3 is TGTGCCAGCAGTTACTTGGGCCCCACCTACGAGCAGTACTTC. Amino acid sequence: CASSYLGPTYEQYF.